A selection of T cell receptor beta chains follows, all from one sample in a study of blood T cell repertoires in COVID-19. Assay: immunoSEQ multiplex PCR; the TCRdb copy retains only in-frame clones and omits some. The sample includes some 110,000 clones, more than 80% seen only once; the top ten take around 4.7%. Material for sequencing was peripheral blood. The source is a man aged 35 to 55 with acute or convalescent COVID-19. Both conserved end residues are part of each CDR3. D genes are given only for firm matches. Some rows mark clone size as missing; the rest say once, few, many or name a class of expanded clone.

J	D	length	V	size	CDR3	DNA
TRBJ1-2	-	15	TRBV7-9	few	CASSSRAGNDYGYTF	TGTGCCAGCAGCTCCCGAGCGGGGAACGACTATGGCTACACCTTC
TRBJ2-5	-	16	TRBV5-4	-	CASSPRSGGEIETQYF	TGTGCCAGCAGCCCCCGGTCGGGGGGCGAGATAGAGACCCAGTACTTC
TRBJ1-2	-	12	TRBV6-1	-	CASSEQIYGYTF	TGTGCCAGCAGTGAGCAGATCTATGGCTACACCTTC
TRBJ2-7	-	16	TRBV12-1	-	CASSFECGRALREQYF	TGTGCCAGCAGCTTTGAATGTGGGCGCGCCCTGAGAGAGCAGTACTTC
TRBJ1-1	-	15	TRBV29-1	-	CSVEFTGNLGTEAFF	TGCAGCGTTGAATTTACAGGGAATCTTGGCACTGAAGCTTTCTTT
TRBJ1-1	TRBD1	14	TRBV5-1	-	CASRPTGVNTEAFF	TGCGCCAGCAGGCCGACAGGGGTGAACACTGAAGCTTTCTTT
TRBJ1-3	-	14	TRBV5-6	few	CASSLRQKGNTIYF	TGTGCCAGCAGCCTAAGACAGAAGGGAAACACCATATATTTT
TRBJ2-2	-	23	TRBV3-1/TRBV3-2	-	CASSQGLKTRRIVWESNTGELFF	TGTGCCAGCAGCCAGGGATTAAAGACGAGGCGAATAGTCTGGGAGTCGAACACCGGGGAGCTGTTTTTT
TRBJ2-7	TRBD2	15	TRBV5-1	-	CASMTSGRGDAEQYF	TGCGCCAGCATGACTAGCGGGAGGGGAGACGCCGAGCAGTACTTC
TRBJ1-4	-	16	TRBV19	-	CASSARRTLGNEKLFF	TGTGCCAGTAGTGCCAGGCGGACTTTGGGGAATGAAAAACTGTTTTTT
TRBJ2-1	TRBD1	18	TRBV6-2/TRBV6-3	-	CASSYQRSKGTGENEQFF	TGTGCCAGCAGTTACCAAAGGTCGAAGGGGACAGGGGAGAATGAGCAGTTCTTC
TRBJ2-3	-	15	TRBV9	-	CASSPPGGLTDTQYF	TGTGCCAGCAGCCCCCCAGGCGGGCTCACAGATACGCAGTATTTT
TRBJ2-1	TRBD2	17	TRBV13	-	CASSGAGTSGSYNEQFF	TGTGCCAGCAGCGGCGCGGGGACTAGCGGGTCCTACAATGAGCAGTTCTTC
TRBJ2-5	TRBD2	13	TRBV30	-	CAWSRGGQETQYF	TGTGCCTGGAGTCGGGGGGGACAAGAGACCCAGTACTTC
TRBJ1-5	-	13	TRBV4-1	-	CASSQDENQPQHF	TGCGCCAGCAGCCAAGACGAGAATCAGCCCCAGCATTTT
TRBJ1-2	TRBD1	15	TRBV18	-	CASSPTTGARYGYTF	TGTGCCAGCTCACCTACTACAGGGGCGAGGTATGGCTACACCTTC
TRBJ2-1	-	15	TRBV4-1	-	CASSRASGLGDEQFF	TGCGCCAGCAGCCGGGCGAGCGGATTGGGCGATGAGCAGTTCTTC
TRBJ1-2	TRBD1	16	TRBV19	-	CASSIAAGGTSYGYTF	TGTGCCAGTAGTATCGCAGCAGGGGGCACGTCGTATGGCTACACCTTC
TRBJ1-4	-	14	TRBV7-2	-	CASSLVQTNEKLFF	TGTGCCAGCAGCTTGGTACAGACTAATGAAAAACTGTTTTTT
TRBJ2-7	TRBD2	14	TRBV6-5	-	CASSYREELYEQYF	TGTGCCAGCAGTTACCGGGAGGAATTGTACGAGCAGTACTTC
TRBJ2-3	TRBD2	16	TRBV3-1/TRBV3-2	-	CASSPRALAGADTQYF	TGTGCCAGCAGCCCTAGGGCACTAGCGGGAGCAGATACGCAGTATTTT
TRBJ1-3	-	10	TRBV30	few	CAWGSLTIYF	TGTGCCTGGGGTAGCCTCACCATATATTTT
TRBJ1-4	TRBD1	14	TRBV5-4	-	CASSRGQENEKLFF	TGTGCCAGCAGCCGGGGACAGGAAAATGAAAAACTGTTTTTT
TRBJ2-3	TRBD2	17	TRBV9	-	CASSYRGEREGTDTQYF	TGTGCCAGCAGCTACCGGGGGGAGCGGGAAGGCACAGATACGCAGTATTTT
TRBJ2-5	TRBD2	13	TRBV7-8	-	CASSLAGGETQYF	TGTGCCAGCAGCCTCGCCGGGGGGGAGACCCAGTACTTC
TRBJ1-2	-	15	TRBV7-9	-	CASSVNRDPGYGYTF	TGTGCCAGCAGCGTAAACAGGGACCCTGGCTATGGCTACACCTTC